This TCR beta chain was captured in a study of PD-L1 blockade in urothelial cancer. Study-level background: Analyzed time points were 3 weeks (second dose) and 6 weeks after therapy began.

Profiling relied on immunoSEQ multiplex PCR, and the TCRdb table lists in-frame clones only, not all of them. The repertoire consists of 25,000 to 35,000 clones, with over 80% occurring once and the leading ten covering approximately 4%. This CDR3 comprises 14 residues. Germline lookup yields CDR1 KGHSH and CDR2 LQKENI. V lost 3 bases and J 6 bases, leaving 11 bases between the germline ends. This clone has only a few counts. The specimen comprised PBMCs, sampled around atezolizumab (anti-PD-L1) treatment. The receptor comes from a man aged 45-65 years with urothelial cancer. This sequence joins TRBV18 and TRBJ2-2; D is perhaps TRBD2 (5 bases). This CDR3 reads CASSPRPEAGELFF. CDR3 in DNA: TGTGCCAGCTCACCTCGCCCGGAGGCCGGGGAGCTGTTTTTT.